Below are 8 T cell receptor beta chains sequenced from a single sample in a study of OX40 agonist ivuxolimab in advanced cancers. TCRdb keeps only in-frame clones here, not all; method: immunoSEQ multiplex PCR. The data contain fewer than 80,000 clones, roughly nine tenths of them singletons. The specimen was CD4+ or CD8+ T cells sorted from blood, collected in a trial of the OX40 agonist ivuxolimab. These receptors were collected from an adult with an advanced solid tumor such as melanoma, head and neck, liver or kidney cancer.

This chain joins TRBV4-3 and TRBJ1-2; no firm D call. CDR3 length equals 14 residues. Trimming took 0 bases from V and 4 from J, leaving 9 bases between them. CDR1 LGHNA and CDR2 YSLEER come from the germline V gene. In DNA form, the CDR3 reads TGCGCCAGCAGCCAAGAATGGGAAGCCTATGGCTACACCTTC. This translates into CASSQEWEAYGYTF.

The chain recombines TRBV18 with TRBJ2-1, with D perhaps TRBD1 or TRBD2 (5 bases each). There are 13 residues in the CDR3. Germline V gene data show CDR1 as KGHSH and CDR2 as LQKENI. The V end was cut by 3 bases, the J end by 2 bases, with 5 bases between. CDR3: CASSPGPYNEQFF. As DNA, the CDR3 is TGTGCCAGCTCACCGGGACCCTACAATGAGCAGTTCTTC.

About this clone: Distinct nucleotide sequences in the sample also encode this CDR3. The genes are TRBV27 and TRBJ1-1; tentative D call: TRBD1 (6 bases). The CDR3 covers 14 residues. Germline CDR1 is MNHEY and CDR2 is SMNVEV (reference sequence). Trimming cost V 2 bases and J 5 bases, with 12 bases left between them. DNA for the CDR3: TGTGCCAGCAGTTTAACAGGGTTGGGGACTGAAGCTTTCTTT. Its protein product is CASSLTGLGTEAFF.

The chain has TRBV14 and TRBJ1-2; TRBD1 aligns across 8 bases. The CDR3 spans 16 residues. CDR1 and CDR2 from the germline V gene are SGHDN and FVKESK. The V gene end was trimmed by 3 bases and the J gene end by 8 bases; junction bases not matched to a gene: 14. In nucleotides, the CDR3 is TGTGCCAGCAGCCACCTAAAAATGGACAGGGCTCGGGGCTACACCTTC. It codes for CASSHLKMDRARGYTF.

This chain uses TRBV19 with TRBJ1-1, with D hard to call. Germline values: CDR1 LNHDA, CDR2 SQIVND (reference sequence). The CDR3 consists of 13 residues. V was trimmed by 3 bases and J by 1 base, leaving 6 bases between them. This chain's CDR3 is CASSIPTNTEAFF. CDR3 bases: TGTGCCAGTAGTATTCCGACGAACACTGAAGCTTTCTTT. Combining the CDR3 with reference TRBV19 and TRBJ1-1 gives the whole variable domain DGGITQSPKYLFRKEGQNVTLSCEQNLNHDAMYWYRQDPGQGLRLIYYSQIVNDFQKGDIAEGYSVSREKKESFPLTVTSAQKNPTAFYLCASSIPTNTEAFFGQGTRLTVV.

The J gene is TRBJ2-1, the V gene TRBV11-2; the match to TRBD2 covers 13 bases. Per germline, CDR1 SGHAT and CDR2 FQNNGV. This CDR3 region has 16 residues. Losses at the gene ends were 5 bases for V and 4 bases for J; bases not matched to a gene: 5. For the CDR3, the DNA is TGTGCCAGCAGCCTCGGACTAGCGGGGGCTTACAATGAGCAGTTCTTC. Encoded protein: CASSLGLAGAYNEQFF.

The rearrangement uses TRBV15 and TRBJ2-2, with D tentatively TRBD2 (7 bases). The V gene's germline CDR1 is LNHNV and CDR2 YYDKDF (reference sequence). Trimming cost V 2 bases and J 3 bases, with 22 bases left between them. This CDR3 has 19 amino acids. The CDR3 region has the DNA TGTGCCACCAGCAGACCATCGACGGGGGGCTGGGGGCACACCGGGGAGCTGTTTTTT. Translated: CATSRPSTGGWGHTGELFF.

The chain uses TRBV27 and TRBJ2-1, with TRBD2 matching over 10 bases. The CDR3 loop spans 17 amino acids. The germline CDR1 and CDR2 sequences are MNHEY and SMNVEV (reference sequence). J lost 5 bases, V lost 5 bases, and 12 bases had no gene match. The CDR3 reads CASSQLPLAGGDNEQFF. In nucleotides, the CDR3 is TGTGCCAGCAGTCAGCTACCCTTAGCGGGGGGCGACAATGAGCAGTTCTTC.